Shown below are 17 T cell receptor beta chains from a single sample sequenced in a study of blood T cell repertoires in COVID-19. TCRdb's copy holds only in-frame clones and misses some; the assay was immunoSEQ multiplex PCR. The sample holds tens of thousands of clones; nearly 90% are singletons and the top ten take approximately 3.6%. The sequencing input was peripheral blood. Receptors originate from a woman aged 45-65 years with COVID-19, enrolled during active disease.

The V and J genes are TRBV27 and TRBJ2-1; possibly TRBD2 for D (5 bases). The V end lost 3 bases, the J end lost 8 bases, and 17 bases lay between the germline ends. The CDR3 has 15 residues. Germline CDR1 reads MNHEY; CDR2 reads SMNVEV (reference sequence). CDR3 in amino acids: CASSFVPLEVDEQFF. In DNA, the CDR3 is TGTGCCAGCAGTTTCGTCCCACTAGAGGTAGATGAGCAGTTCTTC.

This sequence joins TRBV29-1 and TRBJ1-5; D is unresolved. The CDR3 is made up of 12 amino acids. The V gene's germline CDR1 is SQVTM and CDR2 ANQGSEA. V lost 6 bases, J lost 9 bases, and 15 bases lay in between. CDR3 nucleotides: TGCAGCGTAGGGCTTGCGGCGGGGCCCCAGCATTTT. Translated: CSVGLAAGPQHF. The complete variable domain, with remaining parts taken from reference TRBV29-1 and TRBJ1-5, reads SAVISQKPSRDICQRGTSLTIQCQVDSQVTMMFWYRQQPGQSLTLIATANQGSEATYESGFVIDKFPISRPNLTFSTLTVSNMSPEDSSIYLCSVGLAAGPQHFGDGTRLSIL.

CDR3 bases: TGCAGCGTTGAGGGAGGACTAGCGGGTGCCAATGAGCAGTTCTTC. As protein: CSVEGGLAGANEQFF. The rearrangement joins TRBV29-1 to TRBJ2-1; the match to TRBD2 covers 11 bases. CDR3 length equals 15 residues. V dropped 3 bases and J dropped 6; count of bases not matched to a gene: 7. Germline V gene sequence: CDR1 SQVTM, CDR2 ANQGSEA.

V and J are TRBV7-3 and TRBJ2-1; maybe TRBD2 (6 bases). The CDR3 contains 14 residues. CDR1 SGHTA and CDR2 FQGTGA come from the germline V gene. With 2 bases removed from V and 8 bases from J, the gap between germline ends came to 13 bases. The CDR3 protein is CASSLPETSHEQFF. Here the CDR3 DNA reads TGTGCCAGCAGCTTACCCGAAACTAGCCATGAGCAGTTCTTC.

The chain couples TRBV28 to TRBJ2-5; TRBD2 aligns across 8 bases. V shed 4 bases, J shed 4 bases, and the junction held 8 bases outside the gene matches. Germline V gene sequence: CDR1 MDHEN, CDR2 SYDVKM. This CDR3 comprises 15 residues. The DNA of the CDR3 is TGTGCCAGCAGTTCACCCCTAGCGGGCGGAGAGACCCAGTACTTC. Protein product: CASSSPLAGGETQYF.

The chain uses TRBV4-2 and TRBJ2-2; TRBD1 matches 9 bases. Germline values: CDR1 LGHNA, CDR2 YNFKEQ. V lost 4 bases and J lost 5; bases outside the gene matches: 11. The CDR3 runs to 17 residues. Written as DNA, the CDR3 is TGTGCCAGCAGCCGAGAGCCTACAGGGGGCAAGACCGGGGAGCTGTTTTTT. This sequence encodes CASSREPTGGKTGELFF.

V gene TRBV28 combines with J gene TRBJ2-7; TRBD2 matches 11 bases. Unmatched junction bases numbered 3, after V lost 4 bases and J lost 1 base. The CDR3 sequence is 15 residues long. The V gene's germline CDR1 is MDHEN and CDR2 SYDVKM. CDR3 sequence: CASSSSSGRSYEQYF. CDR3 sequence (DNA): TGTGCCAGCAGTTCCTCTAGCGGGAGGTCCTACGAGCAGTACTTC.

This clone was observed a few times. This chain joins TRBV27 and TRBJ2-7; 9 bases are a match to TRBD1. The germline gives CDR1 MNHEY, CDR2 SMNVEV (reference sequence). The CDR3 runs 15 residues. Trimming cost V 2 bases and J 3 bases; bases outside gene matches: 5. The CDR3 DNA reads TGTGCCAGCAGTTTAGCCGGGACAGGGTTCTACGAGCAGTACTTC. Translation gives CASSLAGTGFYEQYF.

The table lists this clone with a few counts. J is TRBJ2-2 and V is TRBV7-2, with unresolved D. Germline V lookup: CDR1 SGHTA, CDR2 FQGNSA. The germline V and J ends were trimmed by 2 bases and 1 base, with 8 bases remaining between them. The CDR3 is 15 amino acids. CDR3 sequence: CASSLSRGNTGELFF. The CDR3 nucleotides are TGTGCCAGCAGCTTATCGCGAGGGAACACCGGGGAGCTGTTTTTT. The variable domain in full, completed from reference TRBV7-2 and TRBJ2-2, reads GAGVSQSPSNKVTEKGKDVELRCDPISGHTALYWYRQSLGQGLEFLIYFQGNSAPDKSGLPSDRFSAERTGGSVSTLTIQRTQQEDSAVYLCASSLSRGNTGELFFGEGSRLTVL.

The J gene is TRBJ2-3, the V gene TRBV24-1, with 8 bases identical to TRBD2. Germline CDR1 and CDR2: KGHDR and SFDVKD. After removal of 12 bases from V and 0 bases from J, the junction contained 10 bases not matched to a gene. CDR3 size: 15 residues. CDR3 sequence: CAPGVAGCSTDTQYF. The CDR3 DNA is TGTGCCCCCGGGGTAGCGGGATGTAGCACAGATACGCAGTATTTT.

This chain links TRBV10-3 with TRBJ2-7; 7 nucleotides align to TRBD2. V was pared by 2 bases and J by 5 bases, with 12 bases of the junction left unmatched. CDR3 length: 16 amino acids. The V gene's germline CDR1 is ENHRY and CDR2 SYGVKD. The CDR3: CAISEPGEGPRNEQYF. DNA of the CDR3: TGTGCCATCAGTGAGCCCGGGGAGGGGCCTCGGAACGAGCAGTACTTC.

The chain links TRBV5-1 to TRBJ2-1; weak D call: TRBD2 (5 bases). V was trimmed by 4 bases and J by 8 bases, leaving 22 bases between them. Germline loops: CDR1 SGHRS, CDR2 YFSETQ. This CDR3 region has 16 residues. The CDR3 nucleotides are TGCGCCAGCAGCCCGGACTCCCGGTCCATATCGCATGAGCAGTTCTTC. It encodes CASSPDSRSISHEQFF. Based on the CDR3 plus reference TRBV5-1 and TRBJ2-1, the full variable domain is KAGVTQTPRYLIKTRGQQVTLSCSPISGHRSVSWYQQTPGQGLQFLFEYFSETQRNKGNFPGRFSGRQFSNSRSEMNVSTLELGDSALYLCASSPDSRSISHEQFFGPGTRLTVL.

CDR3: CASSLRQDYNEQFF. In DNA form, the CDR3 reads TGTGCCAGCAGTTTGCGACAAGACTACAATGAGCAGTTCTTC. The rearrangement links TRBV27 to TRBJ2-1; D remains ambiguous. This CDR3 region has 14 residues. V was pared by 3 bases and J by 3 bases, with 9 bases between. Germline assignment: CDR1 MNHEY and CDR2 SMNVEV (reference sequence).

This clone was picked up a small number of times. This chain joins TRBV5-1 and TRBJ2-3, with a tentative D call TRBD2 (6 bases). Trimming cost V 6 bases and J 6 bases, with 17 bases left between them. Per germline, CDR1 SGHRS and CDR2 YFSETQ. The CDR3 extends over 14 amino acids. The CDR3 loop reads CASTYPSGADTQYF. The CDR3, as DNA: TGCGCCAGCACCTACCCCTCGGGAGCGGATACGCAGTATTTT.

This clone was seen a few times. This chain uses TRBV19 with TRBJ1-1, with D maybe TRBD1 (5 bases). Looked up from germline, CDR1 is LNHDA and CDR2 is SQIVND (reference sequence). The CDR3 runs 13 residues. V lost 6 bases and J 3 bases, leaving 11 bases between the germline ends. CDR3 loop: CASSPRVDTEAFF. CDR3 bases: TGTGCCAGTAGCCCCAGGGTCGACACTGAAGCTTTCTTT. The whole variable domain, filled in from reference TRBV19 and TRBJ1-1, reads DGGITQSPKYLFRKEGQNVTLSCEQNLNHDAMYWYRQDPGQGLRLIYYSQIVNDFQKGDIAEGYSVSREKKESFPLTVTSAQKNPTAFYLCASSPRVDTEAFFGQGTRLTVV.

The count of this clone is one. The V and J genes are TRBV7-2 and TRBJ1-4; the D gene is possibly TRBD1 (5 bases). This CDR3 has 14 residues. The V end lost 5 bases, the J end lost 4 bases, and 11 bases lay between the germline ends. The V gene's germline CDR1 is SGHTA and CDR2 FQGNSA. The CDR3 DNA follows: TGTGCCAGCAGCATAGACAGAAATAATGAAAAACTGTTTTTT. Its translation: CASSIDRNNEKLFF.

The rearrangement joins TRBV28 to TRBJ2-3; 7 bases line up with TRBD2. The CDR3 runs 14 residues. V dropped 8 bases and J dropped 5; count of bases not matched to a gene: 10. Germline loops: CDR1 MDHEN, CDR2 SYDVKM. The CDR3 DNA sequence: TGTGCCAGCCACGCGAATAGCGGGCGAGATACGCAGTATTTT. Amino acid sequence: CASHANSGRDTQYF.